This T cell receptor (beta chain) came from a study of CD8 T cell repertoires and HIV-1 epitope variants. On the study more broadly: T cells were stimulated with Twenty-five Gag and Nef peptides separately. Tested: three Gag epitope families, Nef HW9 and YT9.

The ends were cut back, 5 bases at V and 3 bases at J, with 7 bases in the middle. The CDR3 contains 12 residues. Per the germline V gene, CDR1 is SGHAT and CDR2 is FQDESV (reference sequence). Libraries were prepared by immunoSEQ multiplex PCR; TCRdb keeps only in-frame clonotypes and omits some of them. The sample carries approximately 6,700 clones, about 64% recorded once. Comment on this clone: Its antigen is not known.

The TCR sequence derives from a male donor with HIV. The rearrangement links TRBV11-1 to TRBJ1-2; D ambiguous. Sequenced material: cultured CD8+ T cells derived from PBMCs. CDR3 residues: CASSQTYYGYTF. CDR3 sequence (DNA): TGTGCCAGCAGCCAGACCTACTATGGCTACACCTTC.